This TCR beta chain was identified in a study of CD4 and CD8 cells across lung adenocarcinoma regions. MiXCR, run by TCRdb on the PCR reads, gives a single entry per CDR3 protein. The sample carries about 3,700 distinct CDR3 sequences, approximately 55% recorded once. J was trimmed by 4 bases and V by 6 bases; bases with no gene match: 13. The germline CDR1 and CDR2 sequences are MNHEY and SMNVEV (reference sequence). This CDR3 comprises 16 residues. The receptor was isolated from a female donor with lung adenocarcinoma. The CD4 and CD8 labels of this study may be unreliable. V is TRBV27 and J is TRBJ2-3, with 7 bases matching TRBD1. Sequenced material: CD4+ T cells from the margin of a lung tumor. CDR3 DNA sequence: TGTGCCAGCAGCAGAACCCAGAGACAGGGTGCAGATACGCAGTATTTT. Amino acids: CASSRTQRQGADTQYF.